One and the same sample provided the 23 T cell receptor beta chains below, sequenced in a study of identical twins. MiXCR was run by TCRdb on the 5' RACE reads, yielding one entry per CDR3 protein. This table has 600,000 to 800,000 distinct CDR3 sequences, over 20% appearing once. This sample also belongs to another study, concerning T cells expressing NK-cell markers.

The specimen sequenced was PBMCs. The receptors stem from a woman aged 18-29 years in good health.

V is TRBV20-1 and J is TRBJ1-5, with a possible D match to TRBD1 (5 bases). Germline V gene lookup returns CDR1 DFQATT and CDR2 SNEGSKA (reference sequence). The V and J ends lost 3 bases and 11 bases respectively, with 17 bases between them. CDR3 length: 13 amino acids. CDR3: CSARDILYSAQHF. The CDR3 region has the DNA TGCAGTGCTAGGGACATCCTCTATTCGGCCCAGCATTTT.

V gene TRBV20-1 combines with J gene TRBJ2-3, with D perhaps TRBD2 (6 bases). The CDR3 runs to 13 residues. Looked up from germline, CDR1 is DFQATT and CDR2 is SNEGSKA (reference sequence). V was shortened by 7 bases and J by 1 base, with 12 bases between the two germline ends. In nucleotides, the CDR3 is TGCAGTGAAGGCGGGACTGGCACAGATACGCAGTATTTT. Encoded protein: CSEGGTGTDTQYF.

This clonotype was picked up one time. J is TRBJ2-1 and V is TRBV7-6; TRBD2 aligns across 13 bases. This CDR3 has 17 amino acids. Germline lookup yields CDR1 SGHVS and CDR2 FNYEAQ. V trimming: 5 bases; J trimming: 4 bases; junction bases outside the gene matches: 8. CDR3 DNA: TGTGCCAGCAGCCCCGGACTAGCGGGGGCCCCATACAATGAGCAGTTCTTC. Its protein product is CASSPGLAGAPYNEQFF.

This clonotype was recorded a few times. This chain uses TRBV7-9 with TRBJ2-5; D not certain. The germline V gene encodes CDR1 SEHNR and CDR2 FQNEAQ (reference sequence). The length of the CDR3 is 14 residues. V lost 1 base and J lost 4, with 10 bases in between. In nucleotides, the CDR3 is TGTGCCAGCAGCTTAGGTCCAGGCCCAGAGACCCAGTACTTC. This gives the protein CASSLGPGPETQYF.

The V call is TRBV11-1, the J call TRBJ2-3; 15 bases align to TRBD2. Germline V gene lookup returns CDR1 SGHAT and CDR2 FQDESV (reference sequence). Germline trimming cut 7 bases from V and 2 bases from J; bases unmatched to any gene: 10. CDR3 length: 18 amino acids. CDR3 nucleotide sequence: TGTGCCAGCATTGGGGGACTAGCGGGAGGCCGAGTCACAGATACGCAGTATTTT. Its translation: CASIGGLAGGRVTDTQYF.

In DNA form, the CDR3 reads TGTGCCAGCTCACCCCGGTCCCCGTACGAGCAGTACTTC. Amino acids: CASSPRSPYEQYF. The chain employs TRBV6-1 and TRBJ2-7; D not resolved. CDR1 and CDR2 from the germline V gene are MNHNS and SASEGT. This CDR3 comprises 13 residues. The V end was cut by 8 bases, the J end by 4 bases, with 15 bases between.

This clonotype was detected only a few times. DNA for the CDR3: TGCGCCAGCAGCTCAGGGACAACCCAAGCCTTAGATACGCAGTATTTT. Its translation is CASSSGTTQALDTQYF. V and J are TRBV5-1 and TRBJ2-3; D is possibly TRBD1 (6 bases). V gave up 3 bases and J gave up 5 bases, with 19 bases separating them. CDR3 length equals 16 residues. Germline CDR1 is SGHRS and CDR2 is YFSETQ. Full variable domain (missing parts from reference TRBV5-1 and TRBJ2-3): KAGVTQTPRYLIKTRGQQVTLSCSPISGHRSVSWYQQTPGQGLQFLFEYFSETQRNKGNFPGRFSGRQFSNSRSEMNVSTLELGDSALYLCASSSGTTQALDTQYFGPGTRLTVL.

The rearrangement uses TRBV7-9 and TRBJ2-1; TRBD2 might be the D (6 bases). Germline lookup yields CDR1 SEHNR and CDR2 FQNEAQ (reference sequence). Trimming took 5 bases from V and 0 from J, leaving 14 bases between them. The CDR3 runs 16 residues. The CDR3 nucleotides read TGTGCCAGCAGCCGAAACCGACTAGGCTCCTACAATGAGCAGTTCTTC. This codes for CASSRNRLGSYNEQFF.

A single count supports this clonotype. The genes are TRBV5-1 and TRBJ2-7, with 8 bases identical to TRBD2. The ends lost 0 bases at V and 2 bases at J; junction bases unmatched: 4. This CDR3 contains 15 residues. CDR1 is SGHRS, CDR2 YFSETQ, per germline. CDR3 residues: CASSLEVAGTYEQYF. As DNA, the CDR3 is TGCGCCAGCAGCTTGGAGGTAGCGGGGACCTACGAGCAGTACTTC. Together with reference TRBV5-1 and TRBJ2-7, the CDR3 gives the full variable domain: KAGVTQTPRYLIKTRGQQVTLSCSPISGHRSVSWYQQTPGQGLQFLFEYFSETQRNKGNFPGRFSGRQFSNSRSEMNVSTLELGDSALYLCASSLEVAGTYEQYFGPGTRLTVT.

This clonotype was detected a few times. This chain joins TRBV9 and TRBJ2-1; weak D call: TRBD1 (6 bases). Trimming took off 3 bases at V and 2 bases at J, with 12 bases between the two ends. The CDR3 length is 15 residues. The V gene's germline CDR1 is SGDLS and CDR2 YYNGEE. CDR3 sequence reads: CASSEDRFPYNEQFF. CDR3 bases: TGTGCCAGCAGCGAAGACAGGTTTCCCTACAATGAGCAGTTCTTC. Filled out from reference TRBV9 and TRBJ2-1, the complete variable domain reads DSGVTQTPKHLITATGQRVTLRCSPRSGDLSVYWYQQSLDQGLQFLIQYYNGEERAKGNILERFSAQQFPDLHSELNLSSLELGDSALYFCASSEDRFPYNEQFFGPGTRLTVL.

The gene calls are TRBV7-9 and TRBJ2-6, with D perhaps being TRBD1 or TRBD2 (5 bases each). This CDR3 has 17 amino acids. Germline V lookup: CDR1 SEHNR, CDR2 FQNEAQ (reference sequence). V lost 3 bases to trimming and J lost 0 bases, with 12 bases between them. CDR3 residues: CASSLWSRGSGANVLTF. The CDR3, as DNA: TGTGCCAGCAGCTTGTGGTCGAGGGGCTCTGGGGCCAACGTCCTGACTTTC.

This clonotype was counted ten times or more. A junction boundary mismatches the germline segment, possibly from a read error. V gene TRBV5-1 combines with J gene TRBJ2-7; 7 nucleotides agree with TRBD2. The CDR3 is made up of 13 amino acids. Germline V gene sequence: CDR1 SGHRS, CDR2 YFSETQ. CDR3 loop: CASSLVGRYEQYF. In nucleotides, the CDR3 is TGTGCCAGCAGCTTAGTCGGGAGGTACGAGCAGTACTTC.

The chain carries TRBV20-1 and TRBJ2-3, with unresolved D. CDR3 size: 14 residues. The V gene's germline CDR1 is DFQATT and CDR2 SNEGSKA (reference sequence). Trimming stripped 6 bases from V and 1 base from J, with 14 bases between. In DNA, the CDR3 is TGCAGTGCGGGTCAAGCTGGGGGCACAGATACGCAGTATTTT. Its translation: CSAGQAGGTDTQYF.

The CDR3 region is CASSWQYF. The DNA for the CDR3 is TGTGCCAGCAGTTGGCAGTACTTC. This rearrangement joins TRBV6-2 or TRBV6-3 to TRBJ2-7; no reliable D call. The CDR3 totals 8 residues. Looked up from germline, CDR1 is MNHEY and CDR2 is SVGEGT. The V end was cut by 4 bases, the J end by 9 bases, with 1 base between.

This chain connects TRBV20-1 to TRBJ1-1; D possibly corresponds to TRBD1 (5 bases). Germline V gene lookup returns CDR1 DFQATT and CDR2 SNEGSKA (reference sequence). The CDR3 contains 12 residues. V was cut by 7 bases and J by 6 bases, with 15 bases left in between. The chain's CDR3 is CSVEGRNPEAFF. In nucleotides, the CDR3 is TGCAGTGTTGAGGGGAGAAACCCTGAAGCTTTCTTT.

This clonotype was counted only a few times. The chain carries TRBV7-9 and TRBJ2-2, with D possibly being TRBD2 (6 bases). This CDR3 has 14 residues. Between the trimmed V and J ends, which lost 8 bases and 5 bases, there was a span of 15 bases. Germline-derived CDR1 and CDR2 are SEHNR and FQNEAQ (reference sequence). The CDR3 sequence: CASSRGRLTGELFF. The CDR3, as DNA: TGTGCCAGCTCGCGGGGACGATTGACCGGGGAGCTGTTTTTT.

This clonotype occurred many times. The chain employs TRBV29-1 and TRBJ2-1; D is undetermined. Germline V lookup: CDR1 SQVTM, CDR2 ANQGSEA. The CDR3 runs 11 residues. Trimming took 5 bases from V and 5 from J, leaving 7 bases between them. The CDR3 bases are TGCAGCGTTAGGATCAACAATGAGCAGTTCTTC. It yields the protein CSVRINNEQFF.

This clonotype was observed a few times. V usage is TRBV20-1 and J usage is TRBJ2-1; possible D gene TRBD1, 6 bases. The CDR3 length is 12 residues. Germline values: CDR1 DFQATT, CDR2 SNEGSKA (reference sequence). V was clipped by 1 base and J by 9 bases, with 10 bases between them. The CDR3 spells CSARVQGGEQFF. The CDR3 DNA sequence: TGCAGTGCTAGAGTACAGGGTGGTGAGCAGTTCTTC.

In this sample, this clonotype turned up a few times. The chain employs TRBV2 and TRBJ2-3; a possible D gene is TRBD1 (6 bases). The germline CDR1 and CDR2 sequences are SNHLY and FYNNEI. The CDR3 runs 15 residues. Trimming removed 5 bases at V and 2 bases at J, with 14 bases between. Here the CDR3 reads CASSSRGAYTDTQYF. The CDR3 DNA reads as TGTGCCAGCAGTTCCAGGGGCGCGTACACAGATACGCAGTATTTT.

V is TRBV27 and J is TRBJ2-5; D may correspond to TRBD1 or TRBD2 (5 bases each). V lost 6 bases, J lost 1 base, and 18 bases lay in between. This CDR3 region has 16 residues. Germline lookup yields CDR1 MNHEY and CDR2 SMNVEV (reference sequence). The CDR3 spells CASRIYPWDPQETQYF. DNA for the CDR3: TGTGCCAGCAGAATCTATCCCTGGGACCCCCAAGAGACCCAGTACTTC.

This clonotype came up a few times. CDR3: CASSNRDRGSGSPLHF. The CDR3 DNA sequence: TGTGCCAGCAGTAACCGGGACAGGGGATCGGGTTCACCCCTCCACTTT. The rearrangement uses TRBV6-5 and TRBJ1-6, with 10 positions matching TRBD1. CDR1 is MNHEY, CDR2 SVGAGI, per germline. This CDR3 contains 16 residues. With V trimmed by 5 bases and J by 9 bases, 10 bases remained unmatched.

This clonotype has at least ten counts. This chain connects TRBV20-1 to TRBJ2-3; D might be TRBD2 (5 bases). From germline, CDR1 is DFQATT and CDR2 SNEGSKA (reference sequence). V gave up 3 bases and J gave up 2 bases, with 12 bases separating them. This CDR3 contains 14 residues. For the CDR3, the DNA is TGCAGTGCTAGCCGGGAATTTATCACAGATACGCAGTATTTT. This gives the protein CSASREFITDTQYF.

The V and J genes are TRBV6-5 and TRBJ2-1, with a possible D match to TRBD2 (5 bases). Looked up from germline, CDR1 is MNHEY and CDR2 is SVGAGI. This CDR3 comprises 12 residues. Between the trimmed V and J ends, which lost 10 bases and 8 bases, there was a span of 15 bases. The CDR3 coding sequence is TGTGCCACCCTGGCGGGCAGGTATGAGCAGTTCTTC. It is translated as CATLAGRYEQFF.